The entry that follows covers one TCR beta chain sequence. It has no known antigen specificity. No base quality values were provided; no much bigger clone lies one nucleotide off. Via the germline V gene, CDR1 is KGHSH and CDR2 LQKENI. V loses 5 bases at its end and J loses 2 bases; junction bases beyond the gene matches: 8. Including the terminal cysteine and phenylalanine, the CDR3 comprises 16 residues. The sequence is cut down to CDR3 DNA, 48 bases in frame from base 1. This specimen comes from a study of shared clonotypes between healthy human individuals (dated by TCRdb to the early 2020s). Background for the entire study: Two women and a few men aged 18 to 49 years were included in the cohort. To increase sequencing depth and limit assay-specific biases, TCR repertoire library preparation and sequencing were carried out by different laboratories using diverse techniques. Each donor's leukapheresis produced roughly between roughly 0.85 and 10 billion PBMCs. Per donor, three plates each were used for CD4 naive and CD4 memory, two for CD8 naive, and one for CD8 memory. The study deeply sequenced blood TCR repertoires of about 5 healthy adults to estimate repertoire size and the extent of clonotype sharing between individuals.

Healthy HIV-negative adults with no recently reported acute infections or vaccinations were included as donors. All donors were Caucasian adults living in Nashville, Tennessee, USA. CD4+ T cells were enriched through magnetic negative selection, after which naive cells were positively selected on CD45RA and the remaining negative fraction served as the memory subset. Blood was collected by leukapheresis, and PBMCs were isolated by Ficoll-Histopaque density gradient centrifugation and then cryopreserved in liquid nitrogen vapor phase. Analytical flow cytometry was used to check the purity and quantity of every magnetically sorted T cell population. Genomic DNA was isolated from every sorted fraction and measured by UV absorbance on a Nanodrop 2000c. TCR CDR3 regions were amplified from genomic DNA by multiplex PCR using the deep immunoSEQ assay. For each cell subset, the extracted genomic DNA was distributed evenly across all wells of several immunoSEQ 96-well plates, and each plate served as one replicate. For sorted subsets, around 200 ng genomic DNA, equal to about 30,000 T cell genomes, was loaded into each replicate PCR. Purified libraries were measured with a Qubit 3.0 fluorometer, size-checked on a Bioanalyzer 2100, and measured again with the KAPA Library Quantification kit. Every immunoSEQ 96-well plate was sequenced on a dedicated single-read 150-cycle Illumina NextSeq 550 flow cell. Per the source publication's procedure: Because the immunoSEQ output included only junctional sequences and no quality scores, the filtering could not be the same as the filtering used for full-length reads. Sequences were annotated with PyIR, a Python wrapper for IgBLAST v1.9, using IMGT germline references to assign V/J genes and CDR3. Reads with weak V/J assignments (E-value above 1e-6), missing CDR3, stop codons, out-of-frame junctions, or ambiguous translated residues were removed. V3J clonotypes were defined as sequences sharing the same inferred V gene, J gene, and CDR3 amino acid sequence. Percentage overlap between repertoires was calculated by dividing the number of shared unique clonotypes by the size of the smaller repertoire. Repertoire richness was assessed with RTK rarefaction, the Chao1 estimator, and Recon v2.1 estimates of unobserved clonotypes. For all TCRbeta clonotypes obtained by the gDNA method from a handful of donors, generation probabilities were computed with OLGA. In its TCRdb copy, this immuneACCESS table keeps in-frame sequences only and misses some clones. Where compared with another copy, unresolved V genes explain less than half of these, and the others have no known cause. V and J calls and clone size are given by that table; D and trimming were obtained from the DNA. In all, the sample holds a few million clones, and 85% to 95% of those were seen once. Of the sample, approximately 0.4% falls within the top ten clones.

The paper as a whole reports these results and caveats: The small number of donors limited the genetic and exposure-history diversity represented. Incomplete sequencing was indicated by rarefaction of sorted-subset datasets, despite the large sequencing depth. Naive subsets generally had larger estimated clonotype richness than memory subsets did. Pairwise subsampling indicated that sequencing depth was expected to affect the degree of clonotype sharing among donors. Higher generation probabilities were observed for clonotypes shared by all four sorted-subset donors than for non-shared clonotypes. Sampling was restricted to blood, and TCR repertoires in tissue are likely to differ from TCR repertoires in blood. Roughly 5.2% of naive CD4, roughly 3.6% of naive CD8, around 2.3% of memory CD4, and approximately 0.4% of memory CD8 clonotypes were shared across several donors.

Sequenced sample: naive CD4+ T cells from PBMCs. The label giving this sample's cell subset or site can be read as: CD45RA+ positively selected. The origin of this receptor is a man between 18 and 29 years old in good health. Some clones in this sample may be carry-over from other donors' samples. The chain uses TRBV18 and TRBJ2-7; TRBD2 fits 11 bases in the junction. The CDR3 region has the sequence CASSKTSGISPYEQYF. The sequence in DNA is TGTGCCAGCTCAAAGACTAGCGGGATATCTCCCTACGAGCAGTACTTC.